This T cell receptor (beta chain) was observed in a study of STAT5B mutations in CD4+ large granular lymphocyte leukemia (dated 2022 in TCRdb). About the investigation overall: Among healthy controls, the CDR3 'QG' motif was associated with a particular HLA allele. The study compared the TCRbeta repertoires of patients with CD4+ T-cell large granular lymphocyte leukemia against the TCRbeta repertoires of healthy blood donors. The purity of purified fractions was confirmed by flow cytometry on FACSCanto II or FACSVerse to exceed 95% among lymphocytes. Study-level results and caveats: The data were not HLA-matched, and the higher clonality in CD4+ T-LGLL than in CD8+ T-LGLL could be due to the relatively small sample size. Enrichment of TRBV06-family usage was observed among the top patient clones (8/27) relative to healthy controls (2/35). Main leukemic clonotypes were private to each patient, although 25% to 30% of the main leukemic clonotypes were found at low frequency in the non-leukemic repertoires of other patients. Greater clonality appeared to be present in CD4-sorted patient repertoires than in healthy CD4+ repertoires, and the difference was retained after the putative leukemic clones were removed.

The healthy controls were 37 blood donors, and the buffy coats of these donors were supplied by the Finnish Red Cross blood service. All TCR-sequenced material derived from peripheral blood: patient blood samples and healthy donor buffy coats. Peripheral blood mononuclear cells were isolated by Ficoll-Hypaque gradient centrifugation. CD4+ cells were purified magnetically from the buffy coats of healthy controls. The Gentra Puregene Cell and Tissue kit was used to extract genomic DNA, and a Qubit 2.0 fluorometer was used to measure the amount of genomic DNA. The immunoSEQ assay at survey resolution was used to sequence TCRbeta rearrangements from genomic DNA. The paper's processing steps were these. A lowest detectable productive clonotype frequency of 2.59 x 10-5 was observed in the TCR sequencing data. Analyses included only productive TCRbeta rearrangements, meaning complete and in-frame sequences. Sample clonality was computed as Simpson clonality in the immunoSEQ Analyzer version 3.0. Clones were grouped by frequency into very rare, small, medium, large (1-20%) or hyperexpanded (>20%) categories. OLGA 1.2.3 estimated generation probabilities, VDJtools produced V-gene circos plots, VDJdb was queried for specificities, and GLIPH identified CDR3 motifs. Imported from immuneACCESS, the table was reduced by TCRdb to in-frame sequences with V and J called. These copies leave out some clones; in studies compared against another copy, an unresolved V gene accounts for under half, and the cause of the remainder is not known. V and J calls and clone size are those listed in that table; D and trimming were worked out from the DNA. In all, the sample holds 35,000 or so clones, and 69% of those were seen once. The ten largest clones take up 2.5% to 3% of the sample.

In regard to this clone: Its antigen is not yet known. Base qualities are missing; no much larger clone stands one base away.

V ends up 1 base short and J 7 bases short, with an unmatched junction base count of 11. From its cysteine to its phenylalanine, the CDR3 spans 17 amino acids. Only the CDR3 region is kept as DNA, spanning 51 bases read in frame from base 1. Based on the germline V gene (reference sequence), the CDR1 and CDR2 sequences are MNHEY and SMNVEV. Sequenced: CD4+ T cells from blood buffy coats. The V and J genes are TRBV27 and TRBJ2-1; the central 9 bases match TRBD2. This receptor was obtained from a human donor in good health. Read as DNA, the sequence is TGTGCCAGCAGTTTATTAGTAGCGGGGGCCTTACTTAATGAGCAGTTCTTC. This encodes CASSLLVAGALLNEQFF.